Listed below are T cell receptor beta chains from one sample, sequenced in a study of post-analysis software for immune sequencing data. TCRdb fed the PCR reads into MiXCR, producing one record per CDR3 protein. The sample holds hundreds of thousands of distinct CDR3 sequences, approximately 59% seen once. What was sequenced was blood. The receptors stem from a girl aged 2-10 years with multiple sclerosis. Each CDR3 is given with its conserved first and last residue. Fields, in order: clone size, J gene, D gene, V gene, CDR3 DNA, CDR3 protein. The D gene is left open where the match is weak. Size tells how often a clone was seen (once, few, many) or the class of an expanded clone, and some rows leave it out.

abundance: .
j_gene: TRBJ1-2
d_gene: .
v_gene: TRBV20-1
CDR3nt: TGCAGTGCTAGAGGGGTTTCAAACTATGGCTACACCTTC
CDR3aa: CSARGVSNYGYTF

abundance: .
j_gene: TRBJ2-1
d_gene: .
v_gene: TRBV10-3
CDR3nt: TGTGCCATGGACGATGGGGTAAGCTCCTACAATGAGCAGTTCTTC
CDR3aa: CAMDDGVSSYNEQFF

abundance: .
j_gene: TRBJ2-4
d_gene: .
v_gene: TRBV5-1
CDR3nt: TGCGCCAACAGCTCAGCACCTAGGGTTGTCAAAAACATTCAGTACTTC
CDR3aa: CANSSAPRVVKNIQYF

abundance: .
j_gene: TRBJ1-5
d_gene: .
v_gene: TRBV29-1
CDR3nt: TGCAGCGTTGGGAGTGGTAATCAGCCCCAGCATTTT
CDR3aa: CSVGSGNQPQHF

abundance: .
j_gene: TRBJ2-4
d_gene: .
v_gene: TRBV5-1
CDR3nt: TGCGCCAGCAGACCGGGGATTTCTGCAAACATTCAGTACTTC
CDR3aa: CASRPGISANIQYF

abundance: few
j_gene: TRBJ1-2
d_gene: .
v_gene: TRBV6-6
CDR3nt: TGTGCCAGCAGTTACGGGGGGTCACGATCCTATGGCTACACCTTC
CDR3aa: CASSYGGSRSYGYTF

abundance: .
j_gene: TRBJ2-1
d_gene: .
v_gene: TRBV29-1
CDR3nt: TGCAGCGTTGATGGTGGACAGACGAGCTCCTACAATGAGCAGTTCTTC
CDR3aa: CSVDGGQTSSYNEQFF

abundance: .
j_gene: TRBJ2-1
d_gene: TRBD1
v_gene: TRBV27
CDR3nt: TGTGCCAGCAGTACCGGACAGGGATTCCCCAATGAGCAGTTCTTC
CDR3aa: CASSTGQGFPNEQFF

abundance: few
j_gene: TRBJ2-5
d_gene: .
v_gene: TRBV6-6
CDR3nt: TGTGCCAGCAGTTACGAGAGTTGGGAGGCGACCCAGTACTTC
CDR3aa: CASSYESWEATQYF

abundance: .
j_gene: TRBJ2-2
d_gene: .
v_gene: TRBV4-1
CDR3nt: TGCGCCAGCAGCCAAGTAATCCGGGCTGGGGAGCTGTTTTTT
CDR3aa: CASSQVIRAGELFF

abundance: few
j_gene: TRBJ2-3
d_gene: TRBD2
v_gene: TRBV20-1
CDR3nt: TGCAGTGGTAGCGGGGGCCTCACAGATACGCAGTATTTT
CDR3aa: CSGSGGLTDTQYF

abundance: few
j_gene: TRBJ1-5
d_gene: .
v_gene: TRBV6-5
CDR3nt: TGTGCCAGCAGTTGGGTTGGGCCCCGTAGCAATCAGCCCCAGCATTTT
CDR3aa: CASSWVGPRSNQPQHF

abundance: .
j_gene: TRBJ2-7
d_gene: TRBD2
v_gene: TRBV7-3
CDR3nt: TGTGCCAGCAGCTTAACTAGCGGGTACTCCTACAATGAGCAGTACTTC
CDR3aa: CASSLTSGYSYNEQYF

abundance: .
j_gene: TRBJ2-3
d_gene: TRBD2
v_gene: TRBV4-3
CDR3nt: TGCGCCAGCAGCCAAGATGGGGGGGAGGCAGATACGCAGTATTTT
CDR3aa: CASSQDGGEADTQYF

abundance: .
j_gene: TRBJ2-1
d_gene: .
v_gene: TRBV3-1
CDR3nt: TGTGCCAGCAGCCAAGATGTGGGGAGCTCCTACAATGAGCAGTTCTTC
CDR3aa: CASSQDVGSSYNEQFF

abundance: once
j_gene: TRBJ2-3
d_gene: .
v_gene: TRBV7-6
CDR3nt: TGTGCCAGCAGCTTGACGGCGGGCCCAGATACGCAGTATTTT
CDR3aa: CASSLTAGPDTQYF

abundance: .
j_gene: TRBJ2-7
d_gene: .
v_gene: TRBV29-1
CDR3nt: TGCAGCGTTGCAAGGCAGGTCTCCTACGAGCAGTACTTC
CDR3aa: CSVARQVSYEQYF

abundance: few
j_gene: TRBJ2-5
d_gene: TRBD1
v_gene: TRBV11-2
CDR3nt: TGTGCCAGCAGCTGGACAGGGGGGCAAGAGACCCAGTACTTC
CDR3aa: CASSWTGGQETQYF

abundance: .
j_gene: TRBJ1-2
d_gene: .
v_gene: TRBV7-2
CDR3nt: TGTGCCAGCAGCTTACTGGACGGAAACTATGGCTACACCTTC
CDR3aa: CASSLLDGNYGYTF

abundance: few
j_gene: TRBJ2-1
d_gene: TRBD2
v_gene: TRBV10-3
CDR3nt: TGTGCCATGACTAGCGGGAGGGCCAATGAGCAGTTCTTC
CDR3aa: CAMTSGRANEQFF

abundance: .
j_gene: TRBJ2-1
d_gene: TRBD2
v_gene: TRBV29-1
CDR3nt: TGCAGCGCCTTACTAGCGGACTACAATGAGCAGTTCTTC
CDR3aa: CSALLADYNEQFF

abundance: .
j_gene: TRBJ2-1
d_gene: .
v_gene: TRBV12-3/TRBV12-4
CDR3nt: TGTGCCAGCGGGAAAGTACAGATCTACAATGAGCAGTTCTTC
CDR3aa: CASGKVQIYNEQFF

abundance: .
j_gene: TRBJ2-1
d_gene: .
v_gene: TRBV9
CDR3nt: TGTGCCAGCAGCGTAGGAGGGGGATTCTCCTACAATGAGCAGTTCTTC
CDR3aa: CASSVGGGFSYNEQFF

abundance: .
j_gene: TRBJ1-2
d_gene: .
v_gene: TRBV7-2
CDR3nt: TGTGCCAGCAGCTTAGGGGTAGGGGGAACCTATGGCTACACCTTC
CDR3aa: CASSLGVGGTYGYTF

abundance: .
j_gene: TRBJ2-1
d_gene: TRBD2
v_gene: TRBV27
CDR3nt: TGTGCCAGCAGTCCTCACCGGGGAGCGGGAGGGCCTTACAATGAGCAGTTCTTC
CDR3aa: CASSPHRGAGGPYNEQFF

abundance: .
j_gene: TRBJ2-6
d_gene: .
v_gene: TRBV2
CDR3nt: TGTGCCAGCAGTCCGGATCTCTCTGGGGCCAACGTCCTGACTTTC
CDR3aa: CASSPDLSGANVLTF

abundance: few
j_gene: TRBJ1-1
d_gene: .
v_gene: TRBV20-1
CDR3nt: TGCAGTGCTAGTACAGCGAACACTGAAGCTTTCTTT
CDR3aa: CSASTANTEAFF

abundance: .
j_gene: TRBJ2-1
d_gene: TRBD2
v_gene: TRBV5-8
CDR3nt: TGTGCCAGCAGCTTTCTTAGCGGGAGGGCCGTTATTTACAATGAGCAGTTCTTC
CDR3aa: CASSFLSGRAVIYNEQFF

abundance: .
j_gene: TRBJ2-7
d_gene: .
v_gene: TRBV5-1
CDR3nt: TGCGCCAGCAGCTCCGGGTCGGGGATAACCTACGAGCAGTACTTC
CDR3aa: CASSSGSGITYEQYF

abundance: .
j_gene: TRBJ1-1
d_gene: .
v_gene: TRBV2
CDR3nt: TGTGCCAGCAGTGGCCGAGCCCCCAGAACCCCGGGTGGAGCTTTCTTT
CDR3aa: CASSGRAPRTPGGAFF

abundance: .
j_gene: TRBJ2-1
d_gene: TRBD2
v_gene: TRBV7-8
CDR3nt: TGTGCCAGCAGCCCCCCGGCTAGCGGGGGGGACAATGAGCAGTTCTTC
CDR3aa: CASSPPASGGDNEQFF

abundance: .
j_gene: TRBJ2-5
d_gene: TRBD2
v_gene: TRBV20-1
CDR3nt: TGCAGTGCTAGAGATCCTACTAGCGCCAGACAAGAGACCCAGTACTTC
CDR3aa: CSARDPTSARQETQYF

abundance: few
j_gene: TRBJ2-5
d_gene: TRBD2
v_gene: TRBV7-8
CDR3nt: TGTGCCAGCAGCTTAGCCGTACTAGCGGGGCGGGAGACCCAGTACTTC
CDR3aa: CASSLAVLAGRETQYF

abundance: many
j_gene: TRBJ2-7
d_gene: TRBD2
v_gene: TRBV20-1
CDR3nt: TGCAGTGCTATTACCCTCGGGCAGCGGGGTCTCTACGAGCAGTACTTC
CDR3aa: CSAITLGQRGLYEQYF

abundance: few
j_gene: TRBJ2-4
d_gene: TRBD2
v_gene: TRBV27
CDR3nt: TGTGCCAGCAGTTTAACGGCTAGCGGAAACATTCAGTACTTC
CDR3aa: CASSLTASGNIQYF

abundance: .
j_gene: TRBJ2-1
d_gene: TRBD2
v_gene: TRBV20-1
CDR3nt: TGCAGTGCTAGAGATAGGCGGGGGGGCTCCTACAATGAGCAGTTCTTC
CDR3aa: CSARDRRGGSYNEQFF

abundance: once
j_gene: TRBJ2-1
d_gene: TRBD2
v_gene: TRBV18
CDR3nt: TGTGCCAGCTCACCAGGGACTAGCGGGAGTTTTGATGAGCAGTTCTTC
CDR3aa: CASSPGTSGSFDEQFF

abundance: .
j_gene: TRBJ2-1
d_gene: TRBD1
v_gene: TRBV12-3/TRBV12-4
CDR3nt: TGTGCCAGCAGCCTGACAGGGGACTCCTACAATGAGCAGTTCTTC
CDR3aa: CASSLTGDSYNEQFF

abundance: .
j_gene: TRBJ2-7
d_gene: .
v_gene: TRBV12-3/TRBV12-4
CDR3nt: TGTGCCAGCAGTTCACAGGTCCTCTACGAGCAGTACTTC
CDR3aa: CASSSQVLYEQYF

abundance: .
j_gene: TRBJ2-1
d_gene: .
v_gene: TRBV6-6
CDR3nt: TGTGCCAGCAGTGACAGAACCCATGAGCAGTTCTTC
CDR3aa: CASSDRTHEQFF

abundance: few
j_gene: TRBJ2-7
d_gene: .
v_gene: TRBV5-6
CDR3nt: TGTGCCAGCAGCTTGGGAGCGGAGGCCTACGAGCAGTACTTC
CDR3aa: CASSLGAEAYEQYF

abundance: few
j_gene: TRBJ2-1
d_gene: TRBD1
v_gene: TRBV5-1
CDR3nt: TGCGCCAGCAGCTTGGGGCCGGACAGGCACAATGAGCAGTTCTTC
CDR3aa: CASSLGPDRHNEQFF

abundance: .
j_gene: TRBJ2-7
d_gene: TRBD2
v_gene: TRBV6-1
CDR3nt: TGTGCCAGCTCTATTCTCGGGACTAGCGGGAGATCCTACGAGCAGTACTTC
CDR3aa: CASSILGTSGRSYEQYF